This T cell receptor (beta chain) comes out of a study of T-cell memory formation after mild COVID-19. From germline, CDR1 is MNHEY and CDR2 SVGEGT. This CDR3 contains 17 residues. Trimming shortened V by 2 bases and J by 4 bases, and 18 bases separated the two germline ends. TCRdb analysed the 5' RACE reads with MiXCR anew, one entry per CDR3 protein. The sample lists 190,000 or so distinct CDR3 sequences, 20% to 25% occurring once. The clonotype was recovered from an adult woman who had mild COVID-19 (a few samples of this study predate the infection). Cell type and time point are not known. The chain employs TRBV6-2 or TRBV6-3 and TRBJ2-1, with a weak D call TRBD2 (5 bases). The sequencing input was PBMCs or a T cell subset sorted from them (not recorded which). CDR3 bases: TGTGCCAGCAGTTACCCGACTACCGGCCTAGAATACAATGAGCAGTTCTTC. Translating it yields CASSYPTTGLEYNEQFF.